The clone carrying this T cell receptor (beta chain) showed up many times. This sample's TCRbeta library carried unique molecular identifier barcodes. One entry per CDR3 protein results from TCRdb running MiXCR on the PCR reads. The table lists around 600,000 distinct CDR3 sequences, 23% of them singletons. This entry comes from a study of T-cell reconstitution after alpha-beta-depleted transplantation in children. CDR3 length: 14 amino acids. Germline loops: CDR1 DFQATT, CDR2 SNEGSKA (reference sequence). V was trimmed by 1 base and J by 0 bases, leaving 10 bases between them. The sequencing used PBMCs, mostly from graft donor cells, collected 360 days after TCRalphabeta/CD19-depleted stem cell transplant. The sequence came from a boy younger than two who had a stem cell transplant for acute myeloid leukemia, so the T cells may come from the graft donor. The chain uses TRBV20-1 and TRBJ2-7, with D possibly TRBD1 on 5 matching bases. Here the CDR3 reads CSARAQGNSYEQYV. DNA for the CDR3: TGCAGTGCTAGAGCCCAGGGTAACTCCTACGAGCAGTACGTC.